A single sample gave rise to the 18 T cell receptor beta chains below, sequenced in a study of technical replicates of blood from several donors. TCRdb keeps only in-frame clones here, not all; method: immunoSEQ multiplex PCR. The sample records under 85,000 clones, about nine tenths being singletons. Material for sequencing was T cells isolated from PBMCs. The source of these receptors is a human donor in good health.

The chain employs TRBV15 and TRBJ1-2; a weak D match, TRBD1 (5 bases). The ends were cut back, 3 bases at V and 1 base at J, with 9 bases in the middle. CDR1 is LNHNV, CDR2 YYDKDF, per germline (reference sequence). CDR3 length: 14 amino acids. CDR3 protein: CATSRGLVNYGYTF. The CDR3 DNA reads as TGTGCCACCAGCAGGGGACTTGTTAACTATGGCTACACCTTC.

The chain uses TRBV21-1 and TRBJ1-2; the table assigns TRBD1, which was not confirmed against the DNA. TRBV21-1 is a pseudogene locus. The CDR3 covers 17 residues. This CDR3 reads CASSKPLDRASNYGYTF. The CDR3 DNA reads TGTGCCAGCAGCAAACCTTTAGACAGGGCGTCTAACTATGGCTACACCTTC.

The chain couples TRBV5-4 to TRBJ1-1, with D unclear. The V gene lost 1 base and the J gene lost 4 bases, with 8 bases spanning the gap. Germline CDR1 and CDR2: SGHNT and YYREEE (reference sequence). The CDR3 length is 13 residues. The CDR3 protein is CASSLFEFTEAFF. DNA of the CDR3: TGTGCCAGCAGCTTGTTCGAGTTCACTGAAGCTTTCTTT.

The V and J genes are TRBV27 and TRBJ2-5; D unclear. The V gene lost 3 bases and the J gene lost 1 base, with 9 bases spanning the gap. Germline CDR1 is MNHEY and CDR2 is SMNVEV (reference sequence). The CDR3 is 14 amino acids. CDR3 region: CASSLLDSQETQYF. As DNA, the CDR3 is TGTGCCAGCAGTTTGCTAGACTCCCAAGAGACCCAGTACTTC.

V gene TRBV30 combines with J gene TRBJ2-7, with a weak D call TRBD2 (5 bases). In germline, CDR1 is GTSNPN, CDR2 SVGIG (reference sequence). The CDR3 runs 13 residues. V lost 0 bases to trimming and J lost 7 bases, with 13 bases between them. CDR3 in amino acids: CAWSVLTGGEQYF. The CDR3 bases are TGTGCCTGGAGTGTACTCACCGGCGGGGAGCAGTACTTC.

The chain employs TRBV30 and TRBJ2-3, with TRBD2 identical over 7 bases. Germline CDR1 GTSNPN, CDR2 SVGIG (reference sequence). This CDR3 is 14 amino acids long. Trimming at V came to 4 bases and at J to 6 bases, leaving 10 bases not matched to a gene. The CDR3 coding sequence is TGTGCCTGGACCCTGGGGCGGGAGTGGGATACGCAGTATTTT. Translation gives CAWTLGREWDTQYF.

The chain is built from TRBV5-1 and TRBJ1-2; 9 positions match TRBD1. CDR3 size: 14 residues. J was trimmed by 6 bases and V by 5 bases; bases with no gene match: 8. CDR1 is SGHRS and CDR2 is YFSETQ in the germline V gene. As DNA, the CDR3 is TGCGCCAGCAGTATGGGACAGGGAGACAATGGCTACACCTTC. As protein: CASSMGQGDNGYTF.

The rearrangement uses TRBV27 and TRBJ2-7; D remains ambiguous. Trimming took off 10 bases at V and 2 bases at J, with 9 bases between the two ends. The germline V gene has CDR1 MNHEY and CDR2 SMNVEV (reference sequence). CDR3 size: 11 residues. The CDR3 DNA is TGTGCCACAGACTGTACCTACGAGCAGTACTTC. This sequence encodes CATDCTYEQYF.

This chain joins TRBV30 and TRBJ2-5; 7 bases fit TRBD1. Losses at the gene ends were 4 bases for V and 6 bases for J; bases not matched to a gene: 2. The CDR3 is made up of 11 amino acids. The germline V gene has CDR1 GTSNPN and CDR2 SVGIG (reference sequence). The CDR3 coding sequence is TGTGCCTGGAACAGGGGAAAGACCCAGTACTTC. This sequence encodes CAWNRGKTQYF.

This clone was seen once. The chain's CDR3 is CASFGADNEQFF. Here the CDR3 DNA reads TGTGCCAGCTTCGGAGCGGACAATGAGCAGTTCTTC. V gene TRBV6-5 combines with J gene TRBJ2-1; D is perhaps TRBD2 (5 bases). Per the germline V gene, CDR1 is MNHEY and CDR2 is SVGAGI. Trimming cost V 8 bases and J 5 bases, with 10 bases left between them. The CDR3 is 12 residues long.

This chain connects TRBV30 to TRBJ1-2; D perhaps matches TRBD1 (5 bases). Per germline, CDR1 GTSNPN and CDR2 SVGIG (reference sequence). The ends were cut back, 2 bases at V and 6 bases at J, with 13 bases in the middle. The CDR3 is 13 amino acids. DNA for the CDR3: TGTGCCTGGAGTTCGGTGGGGCTGGATGGCTACACCTTC. Translating gives CAWSSVGLDGYTF.

The gene calls are TRBV6-5 and TRBJ2-7; 7 nucleotides agree with TRBD1. CDR1 is MNHEY and CDR2 is SVGAGI in the germline V gene. The CDR3 contains 14 residues. Trimming cost V 6 bases and J 4 bases; bases outside gene matches: 9. The CDR3 loop reads CASSSPGQRYEQYF. CDR3 coding DNA: TGTGCCAGCAGCTCCCCGGGACAGCGGTACGAGCAGTACTTC.

The chain is built from TRBV28 and TRBJ2-5; D is perhaps TRBD1 (6 bases). The CDR3 contains 12 residues. The germline V gene has CDR1 MDHEN and CDR2 SYDVKM. V gave up 6 bases and J gave up 5 bases, with 10 bases separating them. CDR3 protein: CASRGAGETQYF. CDR3 DNA sequence: TGTGCCAGCAGGGGGGCCGGCGAGACCCAGTACTTC.

This clone is a singleton in its sample. The rearrangement uses TRBV6-5 and TRBJ2-7; 10 bases fit TRBD1. The CDR3 loop spans 14 amino acids. J gave up 6 bases and V 4 bases, and 6 bases lay outside the gene matches. Germline V gives CDR1 MNHEY, CDR2 SVGAGI. The CDR3 nucleotides read TGTGCCAGCAGTTTAAGACAGGGGGCCTCCGAGCAGTACTTC. Translated: CASSLRQGASEQYF.

The rearrangement links TRBV28 to TRBJ2-1, with TRBD2 identical over 12 bases. The CDR3 length is 15 residues. The ends lost 6 bases at V and 8 bases at J; junction bases unmatched: 8. The germline gives CDR1 MDHEN, CDR2 SYDVKM. CDR3 sequence: CASRNLAGGRDEQFF. The CDR3 nucleotides read TGTGCCAGCAGGAATCTAGCGGGAGGGAGAGATGAGCAGTTCTTC.

The chain has TRBV7-9 and TRBJ2-2, with D possibly matching TRBD1 (5 bases). The CDR3 extends over 16 amino acids. Germline V CDR1 and CDR2: SEHNR, FQNEAQ (reference sequence). The ends were cut back, 8 bases at V and 4 bases at J, with 20 bases in the middle. Written as DNA, the CDR3 is TGTGCCAGCTTCGGTATAGGGGTAGCACCCACCGGGGAGCTGTTTTTT. Translating it yields CASFGIGVAPTGELFF.

The CDR3 region is CASSFLTSGTDTQYF. As DNA, the CDR3 is TGTGCCAGCAGCTTCCTGACTAGCGGCACAGATACGCAGTATTTT. This chain links TRBV7-9 with TRBJ2-3; 8 nucleotides align to TRBD2. V lost 3 bases to trimming and J lost 1 base; unmatched junction nucleotides: 3. This CDR3 comprises 15 residues. Germline CDR1 reads SEHNR; CDR2 reads FQNEAQ (reference sequence).

In its sample, this clone was seen a few times. The V and J genes are TRBV19 and TRBJ1-1; tentatively, D is TRBD1 (6 bases). CDR1 and CDR2 (germline): LNHDA, SQIVND (reference sequence). V was trimmed by 9 bases and J by 0 bases, leaving 26 bases between them. The CDR3 runs 18 residues. The CDR3 sequence is CASAYLRMDSTMNTEAFF. The CDR3 coding sequence is TGTGCCAGCGCGTACTTAAGGATGGACAGCACAATGAACACTGAAGCTTTCTTT.